What follows are 27 T cell receptor beta chains derived from one specimen sequenced in a study of T-cell memory formation after mild COVID-19. TCRdb re-analysed the 5' RACE reads in MiXCR, keeping a single row per CDR3 protein. The data show 150,000 to 200,000 distinct CDR3 sequences, with 16% seen just once and approximately 2% held by the top ten. Source material: PBMCs or a T cell subset sorted from them (not recorded which). These receptors originate from an adult woman who had mild COVID-19 (a few samples of this study predate the infection). Cell type and time point are not known.

This clonotype appeared a few times. The V call is TRBV7-9, the J call TRBJ1-2, with 8 bases aligning to TRBD1. The CDR3 extends over 16 amino acids. Germline V gene lookup returns CDR1 SEHNR and CDR2 FQNEAQ (reference sequence). The V and J ends lost 5 bases and 4 bases, in that order; junction bases with no gene match: 12. This CDR3 reads CASSATRQGRTYGYTF. CDR3 DNA: TGTGCCAGCAGCGCAACCCGACAGGGGAGAACCTATGGCTACACCTTC.

This chain uses TRBV29-1 with TRBJ1-3; 9 nucleotides agree with TRBD1. V lost 7 bases to trimming and J lost 0 bases; unmatched junction nucleotides: 7. CDR3 length: 15 residues. Germline CDR1 reads SQVTM; CDR2 reads ANQGSEA. The CDR3 protein is CSAWTGALSGNTIYF. CDR3 DNA: TGCAGCGCCTGGACAGGGGCTCTCTCTGGAAACACCATATATTTT.

The CDR3 here is CASSVPRNTGELFF. CDR3 sequence (DNA): TGTGCCAGCAGCGTTCCCAGGAACACCGGGGAGCTGTTTTTT. The J gene is TRBJ2-2, the V gene TRBV7-8; the D is unclear. This CDR3 comprises 14 residues. Germline CDR1 and CDR2: SGHVS and FQNEAQ. The V end was cut by 5 bases, the J end by 1 base, with 8 bases between. The whole variable domain, remainder taken from reference TRBV7-8 and TRBJ2-2, is GAGVSQSPRYKVAKRGQDVALRCDPISGHVSLFWYQQALGQGPEFLTYFQNEAQLDKSGLPSDRFFAERPEGSVSTLKIQRTQQEDSAVYLCASSVPRNTGELFFGEGSRLTVL.

This clonotype was detected only a few times. The rearrangement links TRBV6-6 to TRBJ1-1; 9 bases align to TRBD1. CDR1 is MNHNY, CDR2 SVGAGI, per germline (reference sequence). Trimming took 6 bases from V and 8 from J; bases not matched to a gene: 7. This CDR3 has 13 residues. DNA for the CDR3: TGTGCCAGCAGACCCGGGACAGGGAAAGAAGCTTTCTTT. Residues: CASRPGTGKEAFF.

The chain combines TRBV12-3 or TRBV12-4 with TRBJ1-5; tentative D call: TRBD1 (6 bases). This CDR3 comprises 14 residues. Deletions cut 3 bases from V and 5 bases from J, with 11 bases between. Written as DNA, the CDR3 is TGTGCCAGCAGTTTGAACAGGGCGTATCAGCCCCAGCATTTT. Protein sequence: CASSLNRAYQPQHF.

A few counts support this clonotype. CDR3: CASSLSWMEKLFF. In DNA, the CDR3 is TGTGCCAGCAGTTTATCTTGGATGGAAAAACTGTTTTTT. The chain links TRBV12-3 or TRBV12-4 to TRBJ1-4; D is undetermined. Trimming left V 2 bases short and J 8 bases short, with 9 bases between. The CDR3 sequence is 13 residues long.

This clonotype was seen more than once but under ten times. This chain connects TRBV14 to TRBJ1-2, with a possible D match to TRBD1 (6 bases). This CDR3 region has 15 residues. Germline V gene sequence: CDR1 SGHDN, CDR2 FVKESK. The V end lost 5 bases, the J end lost 4 bases, and 17 bases lay between the germline ends. As DNA, the CDR3 is TGTGCCAGCAGCTTAAAAAGGACAGAGCCCTATGGCTACACCTTC. This sequence encodes CASSLKRTEPYGYTF.

The V gene is TRBV20-1, the J gene TRBJ2-1; TRBD2 matches at 12 bases. The germline gives CDR1 DFQATT, CDR2 SNEGSKA (reference sequence). This CDR3 has 14 residues. Germline trimming cut 4 bases from V and 5 bases from J; bases unmatched to any gene: 3. CDR3 nucleotides: TGCAGTGCTACGAGGACTAGCGGGAACAATGAGCAGTTCTTC. It is translated as CSATRTSGNNEQFF.

This clonotype was observed a few times. V is TRBV30 and J is TRBJ1-5; 8 bases align to TRBD1. The V and J ends lost 3 bases and 6 bases, in that order; junction bases with no gene match: 4. Germline CDR1 is GTSNPN and CDR2 is SVGIG (reference sequence). The CDR3 is 13 amino acids. CDR3 coding DNA: TGTGCCTGGAGCCGACAGGGGTCTCAGCCCCAGCATTTT. Translating gives CAWSRQGSQPQHF.

The J gene is TRBJ1-5, the V gene TRBV4-1; D uncertain. Germline CDR1 MGHRA, CDR2 YSYEKL. V was shortened by 4 bases and J by 8 bases, with 15 bases between the two germline ends. The CDR3 covers 14 residues. DNA of the CDR3: TGCGCCAGCAGCCTCGCTACGTCTCAAGAGCCCCAGCATTTT. This codes for CASSLATSQEPQHF.

Of note for this clonotype: Germline is not matched at one junction end, which may reflect a read error. The J gene is TRBJ1-2, the V gene TRBV29-1; D gene ambiguous. Germline V gene lookup returns CDR1 SQVTM and CDR2 ANQGSEA. The length of the CDR3 is 10 residues. The CDR3, as DNA: TGCAGCGTTGGGAACTCTGGCTACACCTTC. This gives the protein CSVGNSGYTF.

This chain uses TRBV7-2 with TRBJ2-2, with 10 bases fitting TRBD2. Germline values: CDR1 SGHTA, CDR2 FQGNSA. CDR3 length: 15 residues. With 5 bases clipped from V and 6 bases from J, the junction kept 6 bases outside the gene matches. The CDR3 nucleotides read TGTGCCAGCAGCCGGACTAGCGGAGTCGCCGGGGAGCTGTTTTTT. Translation gives CASSRTSGVAGELFF.

CDR3 sequence reads: CASSLQGDTEQFF. The CDR3 DNA sequence: TGTGCCAGCAGCCTACAGGGGGATACAGAGCAGTTCTTC. This chain uses TRBV3-1 with TRBJ2-1; 8 nucleotides agree with TRBD1. The CDR3 loop spans 13 amino acids. Looked up from germline, CDR1 is LGHDT and CDR2 is YNNKEL (reference sequence). The V and J ends lost 4 bases and 10 bases, in that order; junction bases with no gene match: 6.

In this sample, this clonotype turned up a few times. The chain has TRBV7-6 and TRBJ2-3; 9 bases map to TRBD1. The CDR3 extends over 16 amino acids. V was clipped by 5 bases and J by 0 bases; unmatched bases: 6. Germline V CDR1 and CDR2: SGHVS, FNYEAQ. The CDR3 DNA is TGTGCCAGCAGCCCAGGGACAGGGATTAGCACAGATACGCAGTATTTT. Protein: CASSPGTGISTDTQYF.

This clonotype was seen only a few times. V gene TRBV2 combines with J gene TRBJ2-7, with 14 bases lining up with TRBD2. The V segment lost 4 bases and the J segment 2 bases; nucleotides outside the gene matches: 7. The CDR3 has 17 amino acids. Germline loops: CDR1 SNHLY, CDR2 FYNNEI. CDR3 sequence reads: CASSGGLAGEGAYEQYF. DNA of the CDR3: TGTGCCAGCAGTGGGGGACTAGCGGGAGAAGGGGCCTACGAGCAGTACTTC. The entire variable domain, with the rest obtained from reference TRBV2 and TRBJ2-7, is as follows: EPEVTQTPSHQVTQMGQEVILRCVPISNHLYFYWYRQILGQKVEFLVSFYNNEISEKSEIFDDQFSVERPDGSNFTLKIRSTKLEDSAMYFCASSGGLAGEGAYEQYFGPGTRLTVT.

This clonotype was seen a handful of times. The CDR3 here is CSASPRGRLYNEQFF. DNA for the CDR3: TGCAGTGCTTCCCCCAGGGGCAGGCTTTACAATGAGCAGTTCTTC. J is TRBJ2-1 and V is TRBV20-1, with a possible D match to TRBD1 (6 bases). Germline values: CDR1 DFQATT, CDR2 SNEGSKA (reference sequence). Trimming took off 5 bases at V and 4 bases at J, with 18 bases between the two ends. This CDR3 contains 15 residues.

This chain links TRBV19 with TRBJ1-5; D is undetermined. The CDR3 sequence is 13 residues long. The V end was cut by 5 bases, the J end by 5 bases, with 10 bases between. The germline CDR1 and CDR2 sequences are LNHDA and SQIVND (reference sequence). The CDR3 DNA reads as TGTGCCAGTAGTTCTACCGACCATCAGCCCCAGCATTTT. Protein product: CASSSTDHQPQHF. Looking up the rest from reference TRBV19 and TRBJ1-5 gives the full variable domain: DGGITQSPKYLFRKEGQNVTLSCEQNLNHDAMYWYRQDPGQGLRLIYYSQIVNDFQKGDIAEGYSVSREKKESFPLTVTSAQKNPTAFYLCASSSTDHQPQHFGDGTRLSIL.

Written as DNA, the CDR3 is TGCGCCAGCAGCTTGGCCGGACAGGGCAGCGGGGAGCTGTTTTTT. Its translation: CASSLAGQGSGELFF. The chain uses TRBV5-1 and TRBJ2-2; 8 nucleotides align to TRBD1. From germline, CDR1 is SGHRS and CDR2 YFSETQ. The CDR3 has 15 amino acids. V lost 0 bases and J lost 7; bases outside the gene matches: 5. Filled out from reference TRBV5-1 and TRBJ2-2, the complete variable domain reads KAGVTQTPRYLIKTRGQQVTLSCSPISGHRSVSWYQQTPGQGLQFLFEYFSETQRNKGNFPGRFSGRQFSNSRSEMNVSTLELGDSALYLCASSLAGQGSGELFFGEGSRLTVL.

The table lists this clonotype with a few counts. CDR3 loop: CASSLTGEGNQPQHF. Written as DNA, the CDR3 is TGTGCCAGCAGTTTAACCGGGGAGGGCAATCAGCCCCAGCATTTT. The rearrangement uses TRBV12-3 or TRBV12-4 and TRBJ1-5; D is ambiguous. Between the trimmed V and J ends, which lost 2 bases and 2 bases, there was a span of 10 bases. The CDR3 has 15 residues.

This clonotype was seen a few times. The genes are TRBV6-5 and TRBJ1-3; D is undetermined. Per germline, CDR1 MNHEY and CDR2 SVGAGI. This CDR3 spans 14 amino acids. The V end was cut by 6 bases, the J end by 0 bases, with 9 bases between. CDR3 in DNA: TGTGCCAGCAGGGACGTTTACTCTGGAAACACCATATATTTT. Amino acids: CASRDVYSGNTIYF.

The gene calls are TRBV20-1 and TRBJ2-1, with 9 positions matching TRBD2. This CDR3 is 14 amino acids long. Germline values: CDR1 DFQATT, CDR2 SNEGSKA (reference sequence). Trimming removed 1 base from V and 10 bases from J; junction bases left unmatched: 8. The CDR3 DNA is TGCAGTGCTAGAGGAGCGGGAGGACGTGGAGAGCAGTTCTTC. This translates into CSARGAGGRGEQFF.

J is TRBJ2-3 and V is TRBV5-1; 10 nucleotides agree with TRBD1. The CDR3 is 16 residues long. With V trimmed by 4 bases and J by 0 bases, 5 bases remained unmatched. Germline assignment: CDR1 SGHRS and CDR2 YFSETQ. As DNA, the CDR3 is TGCGCCAGCAGCAAGACAGGGGGCCTTAGCACAGATACGCAGTATTTT. Its protein product is CASSKTGGLSTDTQYF.

The gene calls are TRBV20-1 and TRBJ1-2, with D uncertain. The V gene's germline CDR1 is DFQATT and CDR2 SNEGSKA (reference sequence). The CDR3 sequence is 13 residues long. Trimming pared 6 bases from V and 8 bases from J, leaving 19 bases between. The CDR3 protein is CSAPLSGSWGYTF. The CDR3 nucleotides read TGCAGTGCCCCCCTCTCCGGGTCTTGGGGCTACACCTTC.

The J gene is TRBJ1-2, the V gene TRBV7-2, with D unresolved. The CDR3 runs to 14 residues. Trimming left V 3 bases short and J 8 bases short, with 16 bases between. Germline V lookup: CDR1 SGHTA, CDR2 FQGNSA. The CDR3 region is CASSFYYGEEGYTF. The CDR3 DNA is TGTGCCAGCAGCTTCTATTATGGGGAAGAGGGCTACACCTTC.

This chain uses TRBV6-5 with TRBJ1-5; 8 nucleotides agree with TRBD1. V trimming: 4 bases; J trimming: 7 bases; junction bases outside the gene matches: 6. The germline gives CDR1 MNHEY, CDR2 SVGAGI. This CDR3 has 14 residues. CDR3 sequence: CASSFDRGGQPQHF. The DNA of the CDR3 is TGTGCCAGCAGTTTCGACAGGGGCGGACAGCCCCAGCATTTT.

The chain has TRBV7-2 and TRBJ2-1; 12 nucleotides agree with TRBD1. V was pared by 2 bases and J by 7 bases, with 6 bases of the junction left unmatched. This CDR3 has 16 residues. Germline assignment: CDR1 SGHTA and CDR2 FQGNSA. The CDR3 reads CASSLQAGQGANEQFF. DNA of the CDR3: TGTGCCAGCAGCTTACAGGCGGGACAGGGGGCAAATGAGCAGTTCTTC.

This clonotype was picked up a small number of times. The CDR3 here is CASSLWFLAGVNNEQFF. CDR3 DNA sequence: TGTGCCAGCAGCTTATGGTTTCTAGCGGGGGTCAACAATGAGCAGTTCTTC. V gene TRBV7-2 combines with J gene TRBJ2-1, with 10 bases aligning to TRBD2. Losses at the gene ends were 2 bases for V and 5 bases for J; bases not matched to a gene: 9. The CDR3 has 17 amino acids. CDR1 SGHTA and CDR2 FQGNSA come from the germline V gene.